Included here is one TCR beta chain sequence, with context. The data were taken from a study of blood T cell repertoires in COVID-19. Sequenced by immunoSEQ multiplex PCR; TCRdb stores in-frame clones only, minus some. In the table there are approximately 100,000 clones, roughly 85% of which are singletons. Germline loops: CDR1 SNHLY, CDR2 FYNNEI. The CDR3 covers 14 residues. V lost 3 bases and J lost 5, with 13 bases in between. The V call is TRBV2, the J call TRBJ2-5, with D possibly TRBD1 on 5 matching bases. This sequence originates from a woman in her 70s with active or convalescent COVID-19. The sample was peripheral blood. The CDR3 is CASSDPRGPETQYF. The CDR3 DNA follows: TGTGCCAGCAGTGACCCAAGGGGTCCGGAGACCCAGTACTTC.